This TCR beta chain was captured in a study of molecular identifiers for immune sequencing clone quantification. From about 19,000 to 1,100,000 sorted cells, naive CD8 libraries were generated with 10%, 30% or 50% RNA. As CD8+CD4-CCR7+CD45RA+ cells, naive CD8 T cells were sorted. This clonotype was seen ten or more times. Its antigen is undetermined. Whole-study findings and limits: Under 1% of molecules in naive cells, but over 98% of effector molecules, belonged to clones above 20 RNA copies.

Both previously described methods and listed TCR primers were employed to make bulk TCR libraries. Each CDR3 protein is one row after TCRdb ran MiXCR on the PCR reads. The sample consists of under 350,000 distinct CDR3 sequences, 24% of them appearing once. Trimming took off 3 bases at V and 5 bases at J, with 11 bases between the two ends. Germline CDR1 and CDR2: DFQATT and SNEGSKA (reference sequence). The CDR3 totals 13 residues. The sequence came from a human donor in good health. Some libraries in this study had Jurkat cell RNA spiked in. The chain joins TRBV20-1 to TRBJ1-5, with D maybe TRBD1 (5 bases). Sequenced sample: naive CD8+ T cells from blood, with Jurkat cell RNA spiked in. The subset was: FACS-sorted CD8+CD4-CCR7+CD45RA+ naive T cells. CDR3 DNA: TGCAGTGCTAGTAGGGGAGAGGATCAGCCCCAGCATTTT. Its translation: CSASRGEDQPQHF.